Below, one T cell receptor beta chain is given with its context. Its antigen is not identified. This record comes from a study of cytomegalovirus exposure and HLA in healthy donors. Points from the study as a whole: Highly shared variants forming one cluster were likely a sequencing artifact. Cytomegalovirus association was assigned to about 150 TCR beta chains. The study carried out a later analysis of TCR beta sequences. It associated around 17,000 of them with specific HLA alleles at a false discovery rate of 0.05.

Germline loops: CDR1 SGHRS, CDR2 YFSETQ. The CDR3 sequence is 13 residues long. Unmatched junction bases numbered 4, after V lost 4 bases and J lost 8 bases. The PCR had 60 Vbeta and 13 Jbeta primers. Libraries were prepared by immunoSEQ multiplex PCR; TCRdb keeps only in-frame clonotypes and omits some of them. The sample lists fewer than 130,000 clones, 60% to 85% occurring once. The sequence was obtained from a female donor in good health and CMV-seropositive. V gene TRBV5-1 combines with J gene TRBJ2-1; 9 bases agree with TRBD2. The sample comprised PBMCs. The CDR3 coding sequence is TGCGCCAGCAGCGGCGGGGGGGCTTATGAGCAGTTCTTC. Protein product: CASSGGGAYEQFF.